This T cell receptor beta chain was sequenced for a study of blood T cells in healthy people across ages (dated by TCRdb to about 2015). Regarding the study in general: In model experiments, template switching captured roughly one uniquely barcoded TCR beta cDNA molecule for every two T cells. The donors were split into four age groups: young (average 16 years), middle-aged (39), aged (roughly 60) and long-lived (approximately 80). Using deep sequencing normalized with unique cDNA molecular identifiers, the study measured how TCR beta repertoire diversity changes with age. Using the same blood draw, the study looked at two additional independent replicas of 1 million unique cDNA reads for two donors, one aged 18 to 30 and the other aged 80 or older.

What the research found in general, with its limitations: Compared with the aged group, more naive CD4+ T cells, fewer expanded clones and increased TCR diversity were shown by the long-lived group, suggesting age selection. Estimates of total diversity from one million sequenced T cells were regarded as lower bounds and underestimates. Observed TCR beta diversity per million T cells fell roughly linearly with age, and a significant reduction was already apparent by age roughly 40. A strong correlation was found between observed TCR beta diversity and the percentage of naive T cells measured by flow cytometry. Since profiling was done on bulk unsorted PBMCs, naive and antigen-experienced compartments could not be conclusively compared. Donor CMV infection status was unknown, potentially confounding age-related changes in expanded clonotypes.

This clonotype showed up just a few times. It has no known antigen specificity. The sample holds no much larger clone one base away, and base qualities are not on file. Library preparation was by 5' RACE. The sample was run on an Illumina HiSeq 2500. A second roughly 7 to 12 cycle PCR used a sample-barcoded 5' primer and a J-beta primer mix. A unique molecular identifier was introduced onto each TCR beta cDNA molecule by a template-switch 5' adaptor carrying 12 random nucleotides. Each sample yielded at least 2.5 million CDR3-containing paired-end reads. First-strand cDNA synthesis was performed from all RNA using the Mint cDNA synthesis kit, with priming by a TRBC-specific oligonucleotide. After uracil-DNA glycosylase treatment, a first 18-cycle PCR used universal primers M1SS and BC2_uni_R on all cDNA. As for the authors' bioinformatics: For normalization, 1 million high-quality reads were randomly selected from each sample, with every read carrying a distinct molecular identifier. Reads sharing molecular identifiers were discarded rather than binned into consensus sequences. CDR3 identification, clonotype clustering and error correction used MiTCR with a Q25 quality threshold and the strictest error-elimination algorithm. Lower-bound total TCR beta diversity was estimated with a nonparametric unseen species model using Euler transformation. TCRdb itself trimmed the public reads at Q25 with fastp, ran MiXCR and retained productive beta chains. Each entry is one CDR3 protein sequence, shown with its most common DNA and genes. TCRdb's processing, not the authors', yielded these V and J calls. This sample is represented by around 500,000 distinct CDR3 sequences; about 25% of them were singletons. The ten largest clones represent over 3.5% of the sample.

The CDR3 sequence holds 14 residues, the cysteine and phenylalanine included. The read is trimmed to its CDR3 DNA, 42 bases read in frame from base 1. CDR1 and CDR2 are read off the germline V gene as SGHDN and FVKESK. The approximately 41 donors, aged about 6 to 95 years, were systemically healthy Caucasian individuals from Russia. Around 10 milliliters of peripheral blood were collected from each donor into EDTA-treated Vacutainer tubes. PBMCs were isolated by Ficoll-Paque density-gradient centrifugation, with at least 6 million obtained per sample. Trizol reagent was used to extract total RNA from PBMCs, with at least 6 micrograms per sample. The percentages of naive CD45RAhigh/CD27high T cells were determined by flow cytometry on a PBMC aliquot from every donor. These same records also appear under a second study, on T cells of mothers and their children. The second study's paper adds: Nine systemically healthy Caucasian individuals served as donors, namely three mothers together with their six children. cDNA synthesis used all of the extracted RNA, with roughly 1.5 ug of RNA in each 15 ul reaction. In the second PCR, the M1S primer introduced both the sample barcodes and 2-4 random nucleotides. Each mother yielded over 8.5 million TCR beta CDR3 reads and each child some 3 million reads. TCR recombination output is similarly shaped by thymic selection in related and unrelated pairs, with a minor effect exerted by inherited differences. Normalized repertoire overlap in related mother-child pairs was always slightly higher than in unrelated mother-child pairs, but the difference was never significant. Persistent microchimeric T cell clones were not detected, at a sensitivity of about 100 clones per million clonotypes. In the study, deep NGS was used to compare the TCR beta repertoires of mothers and children, and features distinguishing related mother-child pairs from unrelated individuals were sought. The mean age was roughly 36 +/- 4 years for the mothers and around 10 +/- 4 years for the children. After adapters were ligated using NEBNext reagents, the libraries underwent 100+100 nt paired-end sequencing on an Illumina HiSeq 2000. To avoid cross-contamination, the mother libraries and the child libraries were prepared a month apart and sequenced in separate runs. For each donor, somewhere between 500,000 and 2,000,000 distinct TCR beta clonotypes were identified. Naive TCR beta clonotypes were estimated from low-frequency clonotypes matched to each donor's FACS-determined naive share, without sorting.

This sequence uses TRBV14 and TRBJ2-5, with TRBD2 identical over 8 junction bases. The J call may be mistaken, given a closer DNA end match to TRBJ2-1. The sequencing sample was made of blood. The sequence was collected from a boy aged 2 to 10 in good health. The bases are TGTGCCAGCAGCCAAGGACTAGCGCCCAATGAGCAGTTCTTC. Protein translation: CASSQGLAPNEQFF.